A selection of T cell receptor beta chains follows, all from one sample in a study of blood T cell repertoires in COVID-19. Some clones are missing from TCRdb's copy, which holds only in-frame ones; the method was immunoSEQ multiplex PCR. The table has 200,000 to 300,000 clones, 80% to 85% seen once. Sequenced: peripheral blood. The receptors derive from a man in his 60s with acute or convalescent COVID-19. CDR3s include the opening cysteine and the closing phenylalanine or tryptophan. Each record gives: J gene, V gene, clone size, D gene, CDR3 DNA, CDR3 protein. The D gene is left open where the match is weak. Clone size is not always given. Where it is, it says once, few, many or a class for expanded clones.

J: TRBJ2-3
V: TRBV14
size: -
D: -
DNA: TGTGCCAGCAGCCAAATGGGTCGAGGTCTAGATACGCAGTATTTT
CDR3: CASSQMGRGLDTQYF

J: TRBJ1-3
V: TRBV6-5
size: once
D: -
DNA: TGTGCCAGCAGGACTGGCGCAGGGGGAAACACCATATATTTT
CDR3: CASRTGAGGNTIYF

J: TRBJ2-7
V: TRBV4-3
size: -
D: TRBD2
DNA: TGCGCCAGCAGCCCCACTAGCGGCTTCTACGAGCAGTACTTC
CDR3: CASSPTSGFYEQYF

J: TRBJ2-1
V: TRBV7-8
size: once
D: -
DNA: TGTGCCAGCAGCCCACCCGGAGGAACCAGGAACGGGCAGTTCTTC
CDR3: CASSPPGGTRNGQFF

J: TRBJ1-1
V: TRBV6-2/TRBV6-3
size: -
D: -
DNA: TGTGCCAGCACTTACCACCGGCGGCTCGACGCTTTCTTT
CDR3: CASTYHRRLDAFF

J: TRBJ1-4
V: TRBV7-8
size: -
D: -
DNA: TGTGCCAGCAGCCTAAACAGGGTGGGCGAAAAACTGTTTTTT
CDR3: CASSLNRVGEKLFF

J: TRBJ1-2
V: TRBV7-2
size: -
D: -
DNA: TGTGCCAGCAGCTCCCGGTATGGCTACACCTTC
CDR3: CASSSRYGYTF

J: TRBJ1-1
V: TRBV6-5
size: -
D: -
DNA: TGTGCCAGCAGTTATGGGCGAACTAACACTGAAGCTTTCTTT
CDR3: CASSYGRTNTEAFF

J: TRBJ2-7
V: TRBV5-1
size: -
D: -
DNA: TGCGCCAGCAGCTTAGAGTTTTACGGGTACGAGCAGTACTTC
CDR3: CASSLEFYGYEQYF

J: TRBJ1-3
V: TRBV4-2
size: -
D: -
DNA: TGTGCCAGCAGCCAAGATGAGCGGAACACCATATATTTT
CDR3: CASSQDERNTIYF